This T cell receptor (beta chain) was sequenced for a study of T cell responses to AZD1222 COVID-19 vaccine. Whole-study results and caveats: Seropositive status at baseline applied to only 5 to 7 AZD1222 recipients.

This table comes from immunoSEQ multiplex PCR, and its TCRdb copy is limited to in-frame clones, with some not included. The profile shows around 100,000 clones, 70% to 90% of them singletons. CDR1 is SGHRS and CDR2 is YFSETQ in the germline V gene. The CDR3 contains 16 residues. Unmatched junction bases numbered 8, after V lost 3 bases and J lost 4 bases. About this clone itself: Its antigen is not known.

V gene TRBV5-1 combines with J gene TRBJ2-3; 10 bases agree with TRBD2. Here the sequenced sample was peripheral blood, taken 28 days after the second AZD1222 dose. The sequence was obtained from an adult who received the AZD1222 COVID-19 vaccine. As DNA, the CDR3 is TGCGCCAGCAGCTCGTCTAGCGGGAGTATCTCAGATACGCAGTATTTT. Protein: CASSSSSGSISDTQYF.